These 11 T cell receptor beta chains were all obtained from the same sample, sequenced in a study of blood T cell repertoires in COVID-19. The protocol was immunoSEQ multiplex PCR, while the TCRdb copy is restricted to in-frame clones and leaves out a portion. The table has about 160,000 clones, roughly 80% seen once. The specimen was peripheral blood. The receptors were sampled from a man aged 55 to 70 with acute or convalescent COVID-19.

V and J are TRBV10-1 and TRBJ1-1; D is unresolved. In germline, CDR1 is WNHNN, CDR2 SYGVQD (reference sequence). This CDR3 contains 15 residues. The V end lost 3 bases, the J end lost 1 base, and 12 bases lay between the germline ends. CDR3 nucleotides: TGCGCCAGCAGTGATCGTCGGGGTCGGAACACTGAAGCTTTCTTT. It yields the protein CASSDRRGRNTEAFF.

V is TRBV9 and J is TRBJ1-1; TRBD1 might be the D (5 bases). The CDR3 totals 12 residues. Germline V gene data show CDR1 as SGDLS and CDR2 as YYNGEE. V lost 4 bases, J lost 10 bases, and 14 bases lay in between. The CDR3 DNA is TGTGCCAGCAGCCCGGTCCTTCAGGGAGCTTTCTTT. It translates to CASSPVLQGAFF.

V gene TRBV6-5 combines with J gene TRBJ2-7, with a tentative D call TRBD2 (5 bases). This CDR3 is 13 amino acids long. Trimming left V 0 bases short and J 9 bases short, with 12 bases between. Germline CDR1 and CDR2: MNHEY and SVGAGI. The CDR3 coding sequence is TGTGCCAGCAGTTACTCGGACCGTGGAGGGCAGTACTTC. Its translation is CASSYSDRGGQYF.

The chain recombines TRBV6-5 with TRBJ2-7; 9 bases fit TRBD1. V shed 0 bases and J 3 bases; nucleotides not matched to a gene: 6. Germline V gene lookup returns CDR1 MNHEY and CDR2 SVGAGI. The CDR3 is 16 residues long. The DNA of the CDR3 is TGTGCCAGCAGTTACTCGAGGGGACAGGGTCTCTACGAGCAGTACTTC. Amino acids: CASSYSRGQGLYEQYF.

V is TRBV10-3 and J is TRBJ2-5; TRBD2 matches at 8 bases. Germline values: CDR1 ENHRY, CDR2 SYGVKD. The junction had 12 bases not matched to a gene; V was cut back by 4 bases and J by 2 bases. This CDR3 has 17 residues. The CDR3 loop reads CAISAHGASGLQETQYF. The CDR3 DNA reads TGTGCCATCAGTGCCCATGGGGCTAGCGGGTTGCAAGAGACCCAGTACTTC.

This clone was detected a few times. The chain joins TRBV6-6 to TRBJ1-1, with 9 bases aligning to TRBD1. The ends lost 2 bases at V and 7 bases at J; junction bases unmatched: 5. The CDR3 runs 14 residues. The germline V gene encodes CDR1 MNHNY and CDR2 SVGAGI (reference sequence). CDR3 DNA sequence: TGTGCCAGCAGTTACGCGGGACAGGGCTATGAAGCTTTCTTT. Protein sequence: CASSYAGQGYEAFF.

In the case of this clone: Different DNA sequences within this sample yield the same CDR3. The chain recombines TRBV30 with TRBJ1-1; D not certain. The CDR3 totals 13 residues. The V end was cut by 0 bases, the J end by 1 base, with 6 bases between. CDR1 and CDR2 (germline): GTSNPN, SVGIG (reference sequence). In DNA, the CDR3 is TGTGCCTGGAGTGTCCTTTGGAACACTGAAGCTTTCTTT. This codes for CAWSVLWNTEAFF.

The chain employs TRBV2 and TRBJ1-5; 9 positions match TRBD1. J lost 7 bases, V lost 6 bases, and 10 bases had no gene match. The CDR3 consists of 15 residues. Germline assignment: CDR1 SNHLY and CDR2 FYNNEI. CDR3 region: CASSVSGQGGQPQHF. Here the CDR3 DNA reads TGTGCCAGCAGCGTATCGGGACAGGGAGGACAGCCCCAGCATTTT.

The V call is TRBV6-2 or TRBV6-3, the J call TRBJ1-2; TRBD1 might be the D (5 bases). CDR3 length equals 15 residues. V was cut by 0 bases and J by 4 bases, with 12 bases left in between. Germline V CDR1 and CDR2: MNHEY, SVGEGT. In DNA, the CDR3 is TGTGCCAGCAGTTACTCTAACCCGACAGCCTATGGCTACACCTTC. Translated: CASSYSNPTAYGYTF.

A few counts support this clone. The rearrangement links TRBV27 to TRBJ2-7; TRBD1 agrees at 11 bases. Looked up from germline, CDR1 is MNHEY and CDR2 is SMNVEV (reference sequence). This CDR3 region has 15 residues. Trimming cost V 7 bases and J 3 bases; bases outside gene matches: 8. The CDR3 bases are TGTGCCAGCACTCATGGGACAGGGGGTATCTACGAGCAGTACTTC. This translates into CASTHGTGGIYEQYF.

The chain employs TRBV19 and TRBJ1-5; possibly TRBD1 for D (5 bases). Germline loops: CDR1 LNHDA, CDR2 SQIVND (reference sequence). Trimming pared 2 bases from V and 5 bases from J, leaving 10 bases between. The length of the CDR3 is 14 residues. CDR3 sequence reads: CASSISGRDQPQHF. The CDR3 DNA follows: TGTGCCAGTAGTATATCCGGCAGGGATCAGCCCCAGCATTTT.